The count of the clone carrying this T cell receptor beta chain is one. The sample belongs to a study of blood T cell repertoires in COVID-19. Method: immunoSEQ multiplex PCR; TCRdb's copy keeps in-frame clones and lacks some. This sample has about 280,000 clones, with less than 85% found just once. The germline V gene has CDR1 SQVTM and CDR2 ANQGSEA. The CDR3 totals 14 residues. V lost 0 bases and J lost 8; bases outside the gene matches: 7. Source material: PBMCs or T cells enriched from blood (not recorded which). The chain employs TRBV29-1 and TRBJ1-2, with TRBD1 identical over 9 bases. This clonotype was sampled from a woman between 50 and 59 years old who had recovered from COVID-19. The chain's CDR3 is CSVEEEQGARGYTF. The CDR3 region has the DNA TGCAGCGTTGAAGAAGAACAGGGGGCACGCGGCTACACCTTC.